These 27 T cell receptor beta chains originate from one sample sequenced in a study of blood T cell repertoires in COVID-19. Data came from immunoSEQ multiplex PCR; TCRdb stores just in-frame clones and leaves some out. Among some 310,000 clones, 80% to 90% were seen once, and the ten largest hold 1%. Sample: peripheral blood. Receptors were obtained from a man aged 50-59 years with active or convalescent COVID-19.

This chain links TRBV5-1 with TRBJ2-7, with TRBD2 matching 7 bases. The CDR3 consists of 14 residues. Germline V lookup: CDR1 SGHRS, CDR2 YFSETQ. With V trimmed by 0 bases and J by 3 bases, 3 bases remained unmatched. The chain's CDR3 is CASSLGGGSYEQYF. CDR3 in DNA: TGCGCCAGCAGCTTGGGGGGAGGGAGCTACGAGCAGTACTTC. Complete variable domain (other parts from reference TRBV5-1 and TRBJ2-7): KAGVTQTPRYLIKTRGQQVTLSCSPISGHRSVSWYQQTPGQGLQFLFEYFSETQRNKGNFPGRFSGRQFSNSRSEMNVSTLELGDSALYLCASSLGGGSYEQYFGPGTRLTVT.

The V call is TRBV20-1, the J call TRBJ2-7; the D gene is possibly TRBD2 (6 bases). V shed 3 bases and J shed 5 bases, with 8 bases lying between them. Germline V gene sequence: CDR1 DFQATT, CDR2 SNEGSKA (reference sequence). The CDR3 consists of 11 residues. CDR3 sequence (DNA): TGCAGTGCTAGGACGGGGGACGAGCAGTACTTC. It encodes CSARTGDEQYF.

The CDR3 DNA follows: TGTGCCAGTAGTACCAGACAGGGCAAAGAGACCCAGTACTTC. It is translated as CASSTRQGKETQYF. This chain joins TRBV19 and TRBJ2-5; 7 bases map to TRBD1. V gave up 4 bases and J gave up 3 bases; unmatched junction bases: 5. The CDR3 sequence is 14 residues long. The germline gives CDR1 LNHDA, CDR2 SQIVND (reference sequence).

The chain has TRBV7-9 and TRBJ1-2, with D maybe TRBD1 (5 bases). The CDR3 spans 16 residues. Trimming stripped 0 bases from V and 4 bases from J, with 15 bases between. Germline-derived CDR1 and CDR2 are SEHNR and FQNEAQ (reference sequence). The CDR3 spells CASSLAIDRARYGYTF. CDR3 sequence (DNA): TGTGCCAGCAGCTTAGCTATTGACAGAGCTCGCTATGGCTACACCTTC.

The CDR3 sequence: CASSLGQDAGAFF. CDR3 in DNA: TGCGCCAGCAGCTTGGGACAGGACGCCGGAGCTTTCTTT. V is TRBV5-1 and J is TRBJ1-1; TRBD1 is a possible D gene (6 bases). Germline lookup yields CDR1 SGHRS and CDR2 YFSETQ. V was cut by 0 bases and J by 10 bases, with 13 bases left in between. The CDR3 is 13 residues long.

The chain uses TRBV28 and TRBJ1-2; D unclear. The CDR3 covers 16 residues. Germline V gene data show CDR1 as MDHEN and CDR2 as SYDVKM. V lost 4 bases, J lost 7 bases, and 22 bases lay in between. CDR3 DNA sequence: TGTGCCAGCAGTTACTCCTCAAGCGCGGGAAGCAGTGGCTACACCTTC. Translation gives CASSYSSSAGSSGYTF.

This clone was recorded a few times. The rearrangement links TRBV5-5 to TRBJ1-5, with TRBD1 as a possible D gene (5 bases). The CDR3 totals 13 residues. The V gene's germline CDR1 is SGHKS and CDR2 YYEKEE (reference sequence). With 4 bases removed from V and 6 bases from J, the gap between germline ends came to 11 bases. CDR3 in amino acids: CASSGGTSQPQHF. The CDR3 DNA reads TGTGCCAGCAGCGGCGGGACGAGTCAGCCCCAGCATTTT.

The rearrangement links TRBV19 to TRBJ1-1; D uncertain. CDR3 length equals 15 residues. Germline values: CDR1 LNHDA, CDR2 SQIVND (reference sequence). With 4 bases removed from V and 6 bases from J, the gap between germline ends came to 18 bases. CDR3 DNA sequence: TGTGCCAGTAGTACTTCACTGTTGGGTGGAGCTGAAGCTTTCTTT. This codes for CASSTSLLGGAEAFF.

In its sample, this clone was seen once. The CDR3, as DNA: TGTGCCAGCAGTCCCGCCTACGAGCAGTACTTC. Protein sequence: CASSPAYEQYF. The V and J genes are TRBV6-6 and TRBJ2-7; D ambiguous. V gave up 5 bases and J gave up 2 bases, with 4 bases separating them. Per germline, CDR1 MNHNY and CDR2 SVGAGI (reference sequence). The CDR3 spans 11 residues.

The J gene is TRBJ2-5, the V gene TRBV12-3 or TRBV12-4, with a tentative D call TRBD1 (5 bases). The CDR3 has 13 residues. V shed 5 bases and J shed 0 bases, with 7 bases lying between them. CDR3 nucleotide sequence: TGTGCCAGCAGTACAGGAAACCAAGAGACCCAGTACTTC. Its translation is CASSTGNQETQYF.

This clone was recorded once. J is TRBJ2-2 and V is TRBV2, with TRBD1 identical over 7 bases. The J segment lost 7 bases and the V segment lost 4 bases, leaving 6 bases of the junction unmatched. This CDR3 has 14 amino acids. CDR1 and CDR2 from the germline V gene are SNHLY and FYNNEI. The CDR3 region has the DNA TGTGCCAGCAGTGGACAGGGAAGGGGCGGGGAGCTGTTTTTT. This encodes CASSGQGRGGELFF. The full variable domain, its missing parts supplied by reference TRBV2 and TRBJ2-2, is EPEVTQTPSHQVTQMGQEVILRCVPISNHLYFYWYRQILGQKVEFLVSFYNNEISEKSEIFDDQFSVERPDGSNFTLKIRSTKLEDSAMYFCASSGQGRGGELFFGEGSRLTVL.

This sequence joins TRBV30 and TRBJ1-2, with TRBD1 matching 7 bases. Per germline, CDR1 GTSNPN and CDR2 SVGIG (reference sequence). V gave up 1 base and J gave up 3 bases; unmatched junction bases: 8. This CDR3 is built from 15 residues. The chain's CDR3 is CAWSAIFRGDYGYTF. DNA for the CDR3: TGTGCCTGGAGTGCTATCTTCAGGGGGGACTATGGCTACACCTTC.

The CDR3 nucleotides read TGTGCCTGGAGTCTGACTAGCGGGGTCGAGCAGTACTTC. Amino acid sequence: CAWSLTSGVEQYF. The chain recombines TRBV30 with TRBJ2-7; 11 bases are a match to TRBD2. This CDR3 comprises 13 residues. V gave up 2 bases and J gave up 6 bases; unmatched junction bases: 3. CDR1 and CDR2 (germline): GTSNPN, SVGIG (reference sequence).

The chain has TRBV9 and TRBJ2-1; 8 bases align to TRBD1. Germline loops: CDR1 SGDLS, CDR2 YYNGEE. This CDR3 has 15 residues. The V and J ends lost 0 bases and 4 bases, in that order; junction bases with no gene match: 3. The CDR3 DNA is TGTGCCAGCAGCGTAGGGGGACAGGAGTACAATGAGCAGTTCTTC. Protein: CASSVGGQEYNEQFF.

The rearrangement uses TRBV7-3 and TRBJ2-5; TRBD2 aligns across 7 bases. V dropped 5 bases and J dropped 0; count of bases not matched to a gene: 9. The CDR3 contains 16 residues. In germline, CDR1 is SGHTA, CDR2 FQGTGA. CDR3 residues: CASSLYPRGDQETQYF. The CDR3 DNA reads TGTGCCAGCAGCCTCTATCCACGGGGGGACCAAGAGACCCAGTACTTC. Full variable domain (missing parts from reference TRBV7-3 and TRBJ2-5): GAGVSQTPSNKVTEKGKYVELRCDPISGHTALYWYRQSLGQGPEFLIYFQGTGAADDSGLPNDRFFAVRPEGSVSTLKIQRTERGDSAVYLCASSLYPRGDQETQYFGPGTRLLVL.

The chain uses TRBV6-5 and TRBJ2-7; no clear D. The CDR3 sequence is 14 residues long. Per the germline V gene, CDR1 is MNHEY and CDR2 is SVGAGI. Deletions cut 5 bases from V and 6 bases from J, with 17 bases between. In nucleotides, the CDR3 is TGTGCCAGCAGTCACCGGGTGCCCCCCGCCGAGCAGTACTTC. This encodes CASSHRVPPAEQYF.

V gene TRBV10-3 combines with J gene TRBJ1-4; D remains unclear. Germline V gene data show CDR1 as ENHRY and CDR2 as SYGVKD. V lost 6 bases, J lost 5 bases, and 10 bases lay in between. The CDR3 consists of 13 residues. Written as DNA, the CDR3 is TGTGCCATCAGGGGAGGCCTAAATGAAAAACTGTTTTTT. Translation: CAIRGGLNEKLFF.

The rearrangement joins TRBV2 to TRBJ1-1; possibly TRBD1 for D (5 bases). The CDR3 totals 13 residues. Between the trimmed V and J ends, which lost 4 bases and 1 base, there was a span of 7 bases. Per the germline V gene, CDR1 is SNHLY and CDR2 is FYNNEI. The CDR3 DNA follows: TGTGCCAGCAGTGTTCAGGGGAACACTGAAGCTTTCTTT. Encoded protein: CASSVQGNTEAFF.

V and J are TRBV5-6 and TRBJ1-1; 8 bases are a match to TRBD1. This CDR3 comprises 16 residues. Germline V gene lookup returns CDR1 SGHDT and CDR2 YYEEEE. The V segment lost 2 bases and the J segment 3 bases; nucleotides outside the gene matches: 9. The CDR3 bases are TGTGCCAGCAGCTTCGGCGGGAGGGGACAGGACACTGAAGCTTTCTTT. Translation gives CASSFGGRGQDTEAFF.

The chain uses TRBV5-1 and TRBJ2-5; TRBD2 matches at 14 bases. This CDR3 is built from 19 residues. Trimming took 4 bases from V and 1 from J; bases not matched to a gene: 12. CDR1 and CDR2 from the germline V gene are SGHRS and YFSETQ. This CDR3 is CASSGGPGLAGVIQETQYF. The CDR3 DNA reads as TGCGCCAGCAGCGGAGGGCCGGGACTAGCGGGAGTCATCCAAGAGACCCAGTACTTC.

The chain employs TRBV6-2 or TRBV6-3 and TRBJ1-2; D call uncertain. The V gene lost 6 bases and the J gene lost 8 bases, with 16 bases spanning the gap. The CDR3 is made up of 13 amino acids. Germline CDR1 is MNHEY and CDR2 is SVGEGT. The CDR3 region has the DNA TGTGCCAGCAGCCCCTCGGCAGGTACGGGCTACACCTTC. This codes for CASSPSAGTGYTF.

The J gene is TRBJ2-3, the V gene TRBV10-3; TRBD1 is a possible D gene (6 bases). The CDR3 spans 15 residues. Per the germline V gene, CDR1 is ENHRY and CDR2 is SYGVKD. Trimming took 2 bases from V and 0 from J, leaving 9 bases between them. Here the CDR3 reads CAISEGDMSTDTQYF. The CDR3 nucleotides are TGTGCCATCAGTGAGGGGGACATGAGCACAGATACGCAGTATTTT.

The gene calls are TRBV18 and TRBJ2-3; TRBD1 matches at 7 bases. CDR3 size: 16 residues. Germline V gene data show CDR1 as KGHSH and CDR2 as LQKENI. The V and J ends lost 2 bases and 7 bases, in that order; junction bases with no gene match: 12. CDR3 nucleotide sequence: TGTGCCAGCTCACCAGAAGGACAGGAGGCTATCTATACGCAGTATTTT. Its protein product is CASSPEGQEAIYTQYF.

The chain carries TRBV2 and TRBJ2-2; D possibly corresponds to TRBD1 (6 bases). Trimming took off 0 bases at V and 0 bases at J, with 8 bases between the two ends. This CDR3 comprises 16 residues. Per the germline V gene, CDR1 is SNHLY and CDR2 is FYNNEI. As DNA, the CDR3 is TGTGCCAGCAGTGAAGCGGGGGCCTCGAACACCGGGGAGCTGTTTTTT. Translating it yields CASSEAGASNTGELFF. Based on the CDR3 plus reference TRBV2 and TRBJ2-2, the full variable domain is EPEVTQTPSHQVTQMGQEVILRCVPISNHLYFYWYRQILGQKVEFLVSFYNNEISEKSEIFDDQFSVERPDGSNFTLKIRSTKLEDSAMYFCASSEAGASNTGELFFGEGSRLTVL.

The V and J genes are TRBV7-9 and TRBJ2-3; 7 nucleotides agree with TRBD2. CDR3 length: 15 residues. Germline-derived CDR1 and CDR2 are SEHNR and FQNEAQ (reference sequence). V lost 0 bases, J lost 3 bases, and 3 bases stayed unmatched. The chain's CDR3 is CASSLANGRTDTQYF. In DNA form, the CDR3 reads TGTGCCAGCAGCTTAGCTAACGGGAGGACAGATACGCAGTATTTT.

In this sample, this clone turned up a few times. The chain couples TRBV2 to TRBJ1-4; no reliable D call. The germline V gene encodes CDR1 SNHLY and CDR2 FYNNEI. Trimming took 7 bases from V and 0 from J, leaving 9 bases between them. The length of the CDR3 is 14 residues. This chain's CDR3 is CASTTRTTNEKLFF. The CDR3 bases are TGTGCCAGCACGACACGCACAACTAATGAAAAACTGTTTTTT.

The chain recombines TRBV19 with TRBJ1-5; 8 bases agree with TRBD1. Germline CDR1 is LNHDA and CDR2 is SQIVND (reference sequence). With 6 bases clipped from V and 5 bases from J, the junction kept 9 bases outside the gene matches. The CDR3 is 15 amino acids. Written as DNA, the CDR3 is TGTGCCAGTAGCAAAGTCGGACAGGGCGATCAGCCCCAGCATTTT. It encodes CASSKVGQGDQPQHF. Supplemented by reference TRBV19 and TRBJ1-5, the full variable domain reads DGGITQSPKYLFRKEGQNVTLSCEQNLNHDAMYWYRQDPGQGLRLIYYSQIVNDFQKGDIAEGYSVSREKKESFPLTVTSAQKNPTAFYLCASSKVGQGDQPQHFGDGTRLSIL.